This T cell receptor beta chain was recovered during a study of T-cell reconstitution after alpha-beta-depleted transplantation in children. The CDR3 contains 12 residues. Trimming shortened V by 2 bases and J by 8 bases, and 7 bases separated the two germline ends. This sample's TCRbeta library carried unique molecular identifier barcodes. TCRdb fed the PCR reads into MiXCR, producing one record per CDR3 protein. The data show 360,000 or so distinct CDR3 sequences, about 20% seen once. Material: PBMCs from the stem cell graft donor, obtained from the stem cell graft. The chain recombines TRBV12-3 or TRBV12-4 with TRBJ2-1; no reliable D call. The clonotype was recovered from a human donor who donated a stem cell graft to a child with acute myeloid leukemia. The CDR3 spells CASSLYGDEQFF. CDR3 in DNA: TGTGCCAGCAGTTTATACGGCGATGAGCAGTTCTTC.